The text below deals with one T cell receptor beta chain. What it binds is not known. This sample is part of a study of monozygotic twins with inflammatory bowel disease. The study, taken as a whole, reports: A single strong IBD-associated signal or clonotype was not supported by the findings. Twin pairs that were concordant did not differ from discordant pairs in repertoire similarity, possibly from limited power.

The authors used approximately 3,300 ng of total RNA per TCR library. The template-switching step introduced UMIs that carried a 6-nucleotide sample barcode. From the 5' RACE reads, TCRdb lists one entry per CDR3 protein and no DNA. Its table lists fewer than 150,000 distinct CDR3 sequences. From germline, CDR1 is MGHDK and CDR2 SYGVNS. The CDR3 sequence is 16 residues long. Sequenced sample: blood. The sequence was obtained from a human donor with ulcerative colitis or Crohn's disease, or a healthy co-twin of an affected twin (not recorded which). V usage is TRBV25-1 and J usage is TRBJ2-2. CDR3 sequence: CASSEWVYTNTGELFF.